The entry below describes one T cell receptor beta chain. Antigen: not known. The entry originates in a study of CD8+CD57+ T cells in acquired aplastic anemia. Overall study context: Sorted CD4+ and CD8+ cells gave an average of roughly 3.2 ug of DNA.

The study, taken as a whole, reports: Patients had approximately 30 CD8+ CDR3 sequences in common with controls (the shared set).

Genomic DNA served as template for TCR beta VDJ and CDR3 profiling. TCRdb redid the calling of the reads with MiXCR, one entry per CDR3 protein. Here the sample spans 350,000 to 450,000 distinct CDR3 sequences, 65% to 80% being singletons. The sequencing sample was made of sorted CD4+, CD8+, or CD8+CD57+ T cells (not recorded which) from PBMCs. The source is a human donor in good health, serving as a control.

CDR3 protein: CASSTTGMDREYF. DNA for the CDR3: TGTGCCAGCAGCACGACGGGGATGGATAGGGAGTATTTT. The chain uses TRBV9 and TRBJ2-3; D is perhaps TRBD2 (5 bases). Between the trimmed V and J ends, which lost 4 bases and 13 bases, there was a span of 19 bases. The germline gives CDR1 SGDLS, CDR2 YYNGEE. CDR3 length equals 13 residues.